This TCR beta chain comes out of a study of T cell responses to AZD1222 COVID-19 vaccine. Study findings and constraints: Just a handful of AZD1222 recipients were seropositive at baseline. Females made up more of the donors, who were largely white British, and clonal diversity may have come out too low.

With respect to this clone: Its target is unknown.

The CDR3 is 14 amino acids. The V gene's germline CDR1 is SGHRS and CDR2 YFSETQ. Deletions cut 0 bases from V and 3 bases from J, with 9 bases between. The method was immunoSEQ multiplex PCR; TCRdb's version includes in-frame clones alone and lacks a portion of them. The sample has tens of thousands of clones, approximately 90% seen once. This TCR was sampled from an adult who received the MenACWY meningococcal vaccine as a control. The J gene is TRBJ1-2, the V gene TRBV5-1; D not resolved. The sample in question was peripheral blood, obtained 28 days after the second dose of the MenACWY control vaccine. CDR3 in amino acids: CASSLVSEDYGYTF. DNA of the CDR3: TGCGCCAGCAGCTTGGTGTCTGAGGACTATGGCTACACCTTC.